This T cell receptor (beta chain) was captured by sequencing in a study of blood T cell repertoires in COVID-19 (dated by TCRdb to about 2020). For the wider study: Samples from collaborators originated in the United States, Italy and Spain and spanned both the acute and convalescent phases of COVID-19. Where available, HLA class I and class II types were obtained from metadata supplied by the sample provider rather than from assay-based typing. The prospective study material was composed of cDNA or gDNA derived from T cells, B-cell-depleted T cells, or PBMCs. The samples were drawn from two sources: the first 160 participants of the ongoing ImmuneRACE study, and 1,000 to 1,500 subjects contributed by 6 global collaborators. The sample metadata nearly always contained a de-identified subject ID, COVID-19 status, age in years and sex. The repertoires were released in a freely available public database intended as a resource for research on the immune response to SARS-CoV-2. The dataset comprised deeply sampled blood TCRbeta repertoires from subjects exposed to, actively infected with, or recovered from COVID-19.

The germline V gene yields SGHRS for CDR1 and YFSETQ for CDR2. V is pared back by 1 base and J by 8 bases, with 16 bases lying between the germline termini. From the cysteine up to the phenylalanine, the CDR3 has a length of 15 residues. The entry retains the CDR3 DNA only, 45 bases that are in frame from base 1. The collaborating institutions used their own protocols to collect whole blood in K2EDTA tubes. For TCRbeta analysis, collaborators shipped samples as frozen whole blood, isolated PBMCs, or DNA extracted from either of those sample types. With regard to this clone: Its antigen has not been determined. No base qualities exist here, and no much larger clone lies one base off it.

What the authors observed across the whole study: The quantity of clinical and demographic metadata differed by source and by participant and was supplied without curation.

TCRbeta CDR3 regions were amplified from genomic DNA using the immunoSEQ Assay, a bias-controlled multiplex PCR. In the authors' own workflow: The number of nucleated cells in each sample was estimated by amplification of reference gene primers within the assay. Sequence reads were collapsed and filtered to measure the absolute abundance of every unique TCRbeta CDR3 rearrangement. Productive Simpson clonality was computed per sample as the square root of Simpson's diversity index over productive rearrangements. TCRdb provides this immuneACCESS table in a form limited to in-frame rearrangements. Some clones are lacking; in checked studies, under half of them reflect an unresolved V gene, and why the rest are absent is not known. The DNA was the basis for D and trimming; V, J and clone size are from that table. The sample has 300,000 to 450,000 clones on record, 85% of them singletons. 3.5% to 4% of the sample is in the top ten clones.

The source of this sequence is a woman aged 18 to 35 with acute or convalescent COVID-19. The sample taken for sequencing was peripheral blood. The V and J genes are TRBV5-1 and TRBJ2-1; the best D guess is TRBD2, with 5 bases matching. Read as DNA, the sequence is TGCGCCAGCAGCTTGCATTCCCGGGATGGCGATGAGCAGTTCTTC. This sequence encodes CASSLHSRDGDEQFF.